This is a list of T cell receptor beta chains from one sample in a study of CD8+ T cells in alopecia areata. Profiled with immunoSEQ multiplex PCR; TCRdb holds only in-frame clones, not every one. The repertoire holds around 150,000 clones, with 80% to 90% as singletons. Sequencing used CD8+ T cells sorted from blood, obtained at week 4, from a patient treated with tofacitinib. The receptors stem from a human donor with alopecia areata. The CDR3 runs from the conserved cysteine through the conserved F or W. Fields, in order: V gene, D gene, J gene, clone size, CDR3 DNA, CDR3 protein. D genes are given only for firm matches. For some rows the clone size is stated as once, few or many, or as a class when expanded; others skip it.

V: TRBV6-6; D: TRBD1; J: TRBJ2-4; size: -; DNA: TGTGCCAGCAGTTACGCCGGACAGGGGCTGGACATTCAGTACTTC; CDR3: CASSYAGQGLDIQYF
V: TRBV5-6; D: -; J: TRBJ2-1; size: -; DNA: TGTGCCAGCAGCCCTGACTTGAGCTCCTACAATGAGCAGTTCTTC; CDR3: CASSPDLSSYNEQFF
V: TRBV4-1; D: -; J: TRBJ2-2; size: -; DNA: TGCGCCAGCAGCCAAGATTGGGGGGCCGACACCGGGGAGCTGTTTTTT; CDR3: CASSQDWGADTGELFF
V: TRBV27; D: -; J: TRBJ1-5; size: -; DNA: TGTGCCAGCAGTTTGTGGGGAAATCAGCCCCAGCATTTT; CDR3: CASSLWGNQPQHF
V: TRBV19; D: -; J: TRBJ2-1; size: -; DNA: TGTGCCAGTAGTATGGGGCTAGATGATGAGCAGTTCTTC; CDR3: CASSMGLDDEQFF
V: TRBV19; D: -; J: TRBJ2-7; size: -; DNA: TGTGCCAGTAGTATGTACGCACACTACGAGCAGTACTTC; CDR3: CASSMYAHYEQYF
V: TRBV7-2; D: -; J: TRBJ2-3; size: -; DNA: TGTGCCAGCAGCTACGGACAGTTAGATACGCAGTATTTT; CDR3: CASSYGQLDTQYF
V: TRBV19; D: TRBD1; J: TRBJ2-7; size: many; DNA: TGTGCCAGTAGTTACAGGGGGCTGAGCGAGCAGTACTTC; CDR3: CASSYRGLSEQYF
V: TRBV19; D: TRBD2; J: TRBJ2-1; size: -; DNA: TGTGCCAGTAGTATGGCGGGGGGGGCCTACAATGAGCAGTTCTTC; CDR3: CASSMAGGAYNEQFF
V: TRBV4-3; D: -; J: TRBJ1-2; size: -; DNA: TGCGCCAGCAGCCTCTACAGCGGACAGTCCTATGGCTACACCTTC; CDR3: CASSLYSGQSYGYTF
V: TRBV5-4; D: -; J: TRBJ2-3; size: -; DNA: TGTGCCAGCAGCTTGAAACTGGGCCCGCACGATACGCAGTATTTT; CDR3: CASSLKLGPHDTQYF
V: TRBV7-9; D: -; J: TRBJ2-3; size: -; DNA: TGTGCCAGCGGCCTTTGGGGGAGCACAGATACGCAGTATTTT; CDR3: CASGLWGSTDTQYF
V: TRBV7-9; D: -; J: TRBJ2-1; size: -; DNA: TGTGCCAGCGGGGGGGCCAGTGAGCAGTTCTTC; CDR3: CASGGASEQFF
V: TRBV15; D: TRBD1; J: TRBJ2-7; size: -; DNA: TGTGCCACCAGCAGAGATGTTTTAGGACAGGCCCCCTACGAGCAGTACTTC; CDR3: CATSRDVLGQAPYEQYF
V: TRBV30; D: -; J: TRBJ1-5; size: -; DNA: TGTGCCTGGAGCCCGGGGTGGGATCAGCCCCAGCATTTT; CDR3: CAWSPGWDQPQHF
V: TRBV18; D: -; J: TRBJ2-1; size: -; DNA: TGTGCCAGCTCACCACTCGGGGGCCGCTCCTACAATGAGCAGTTCTTC; CDR3: CASSPLGGRSYNEQFF
V: TRBV4-3; D: -; J: TRBJ2-5; size: -; DNA: TGCGCCAGCAGCCAATACGGGACTTCAGGAGAGACCCAGTACTTC; CDR3: CASSQYGTSGETQYF
V: TRBV7-9; D: TRBD2; J: TRBJ2-1; size: -; DNA: TGTGCCAGCAGCCCCTCCTGGGCGGCGGGGCGGGGGGCCTACAATGAGCAGTTCTTC; CDR3: CASSPSWAAGRGAYNEQFF
V: TRBV7-9; D: -; J: TRBJ1-6; size: -; DNA: TGTGCCAGCAGCTTATCGGACAGTGATTCACCCCTCCACTTT; CDR3: CASSLSDSDSPLHF
V: TRBV7-9; D: -; J: TRBJ1-1; size: -; DNA: TGTGCCAGCAGCCCGATGGTAGTGATGAACACTGAAGCTTTCTTT; CDR3: CASSPMVVMNTEAFF
V: TRBV7-9; D: -; J: TRBJ1-4; size: -; DNA: TGTGCCAGCGGGGGGCTGGGTAATGAAAAACTGTTTTTT; CDR3: CASGGLGNEKLFF
V: TRBV7-9; D: TRBD1; J: TRBJ1-4; size: -; DNA: TGTGCCAGCTCCGGGACAGGGCGCTATGAAAAACTGTTTTTT; CDR3: CASSGTGRYEKLFF
V: TRBV4-1; D: -; J: TRBJ1-2; size: -; DNA: TGCGCCAGCAGCCAAGATAGAACCAAGGGATATGGCTACACCTTC; CDR3: CASSQDRTKGYGYTF
V: TRBV7-9; D: TRBD1; J: TRBJ2-5; size: -; DNA: TGTGCCAGCAGCGAAGGCATTTGGGACAGAGAGACCCAGTACTTC; CDR3: CASSEGIWDRETQYF
V: TRBV4-2; D: TRBD2; J: TRBJ2-1; size: -; DNA: TGTGCCAGCAGCCAAGAGCTAGCGGGGGCCCCATTTGAGCAGTTCTTC; CDR3: CASSQELAGAPFEQFF
V: TRBV7-3; D: -; J: TRBJ2-1; size: -; DNA: TGTGCCAGCAGCTTATTCCAGGGGCACGATGAGCAGTTCTTC; CDR3: CASSLFQGHDEQFF
V: TRBV5-6; D: -; J: TRBJ2-1; size: -; DNA: TGTGCCAGCAGCTTTGGAGGCAATGAGCAGTTCTTC; CDR3: CASSFGGNEQFF
V: TRBV4-3; D: TRBD2; J: TRBJ2-1; size: -; DNA: TGCGCCAGCAGCCAAGATCGATCTAGCGGGGCCTACAATGAGCAGTTCTTC; CDR3: CASSQDRSSGAYNEQFF
V: TRBV7-2; D: -; J: TRBJ2-7; size: -; DNA: TGTGCCAGCAGCCCTAGCAGACCCTACGAGCAGTACTTC; CDR3: CASSPSRPYEQYF